This TCR beta chain was obtained from a study of blood T cell repertoires in COVID-19. Overall study context: Sources were T cells, B-cell-depleted T cells, or PBMCs; the material itself was cDNA or gDNA.

CDR1 and CDR2 (germline): SGHTA, FQGNSA. V was trimmed by 0 bases and J by 1 base, leaving 13 bases between them. The CDR3 totals 16 residues. Per the study methods: How many nucleated cells were present was estimated from reference gene primer amplification. Sequencing used immunoSEQ multiplex PCR; TCRdb keeps in-frame clones, though not all of them. V and J calls and clone size are copied from that table; D and trimming were computed from the DNA. The data contain under 500,000 clones, 70% to 90% of them singletons. This chain uses TRBV7-2 with TRBJ2-7; D possibly corresponds to TRBD2 (5 bases). This sequence was found in a woman under 30 with acute COVID-19. The sequencing input was PBMCs or T cells enriched from blood (not recorded which). In nucleotides, the CDR3 is TGTGCCAGCAGCTTAGCGTTGTCGGGAACGTCCTACGAGCAGTACTTC. This translates into CASSLALSGTSYEQYF.